Presented here are 20 T cell receptor beta chains from one specimen sequenced in a study of Graves' ophthalmopathy and Graves' hyperthyroidism. Amplified material comprised TCR beta CDR3 regions derived from RNA transcripts. The first-round RT-PCR employed HTBI primers together with the Qiagen OneStep RT-PCR kit. A multiplex PCR was then performed as the second round. TCRdb re-analysed the multiplex PCR reads in MiXCR, keeping a single row per CDR3 protein. The data contain roughly 300,000 distinct CDR3 sequences, roughly 15% of them singletons. Sequenced sample: peripheral blood. These receptors were collected from an adult man with Graves' ophthalmopathy.

The count of this clonotype is one. A single base separates this from a much larger clone, so it may be a read error. This CDR3 reads CASNEGLESHEQYF. The CDR3 DNA follows: TGTGCCAGCAACGAGGGACTGGAGTCCCACGAGCAGTACTTC. The gene calls are TRBV6-2 or TRBV6-3 and TRBJ2-7, with D possibly TRBD2 on 6 matching bases. The CDR3 spans 14 residues. From germline, CDR1 is MNHEY and CDR2 SVGEGT. The V end was cut by 7 bases, the J end by 5 bases, with 18 bases between.

This clonotype was observed at least ten times. V is TRBV15 and J is TRBJ2-7; a possible D gene is TRBD2 (5 bases). Trimming cost V 4 bases and J 2 bases, with 15 bases left between them. This CDR3 contains 15 residues. Germline CDR1 LNHNV, CDR2 YYDKDF (reference sequence). The CDR3 reads CATSTVGEGPYEQYF. The CDR3 nucleotides are TGTGCCACCAGCACTGTAGGAGAGGGTCCCTACGAGCAGTACTTC.

This clonotype was seen at least ten times. The rearrangement links TRBV2 to TRBJ2-5; D ambiguous. Germline assignment: CDR1 SNHLY and CDR2 FYNNEI. CDR3 length: 11 residues. V was pared by 8 bases and J by 5 bases, with 9 bases between. CDR3 amino acids: CASLLGETQYF. The CDR3 bases are TGTGCCAGCTTGCTCGGGGAGACCCAGTACTTC.

This clonotype has ten or more counts. V gene TRBV30 combines with J gene TRBJ2-7; D might be TRBD2 (6 bases). Germline CDR1 GTSNPN, CDR2 SVGIG (reference sequence). V lost 6 bases and J lost 3, with 12 bases in between. There are 12 residues in the CDR3. The CDR3 DNA is TGTGCCTGTAGCGGTTGGGACTACGAGCAGTACTTC. It is translated as CACSGWDYEQYF.

This clonotype was seen ten or more times. The gene calls are TRBV28 and TRBJ2-7, with D perhaps matching TRBD1 or TRBD2 (5 bases each). The CDR3 extends over 15 amino acids. With 2 bases removed from V and 2 bases from J, the gap between germline ends came to 13 bases. Per the germline V gene, CDR1 is MDHEN and CDR2 is SYDVKM. In DNA, the CDR3 is TGTGCCAGCAGTTTACTCGGGACGGATACCTACGAGCAGTACTTC. Protein: CASSLLGTDTYEQYF.

This clonotype was counted between two and nine times. This CDR3 fails to terminate in the conserved phenylalanine or tryptophan, so it likely reflects a read error. Because the CDR3's place on the DNA is in doubt, the DNA is left out and the CDR3 is given as listed by TCRdb. The chain couples TRBV20-1 to TRBJ2-7; the table calls TRBD2, which could not be checked here. A total of 8 residues make up the CDR3, ends included. Per the germline V gene, CDR1 is DFQATT and CDR2 is SNEGSKA (reference sequence). The CDR3 protein is CSARRLAG.

This clonotype was seen many times. The rearrangement links TRBV7-3 to TRBJ2-7; TRBD2 matches at 7 bases. The junction had 7 bases not matched to a gene; V was cut back by 3 bases and J by 2 bases. The CDR3 runs to 15 residues. Germline values: CDR1 SGHTA, CDR2 FQGTGA. CDR3 in DNA: TGTGCCAGCAGCTTTGGTTCCGGACTAGCCTACGAGCAGTACTTC. It yields the protein CASSFGSGLAYEQYF.

At least ten counts were recorded for this clonotype. The V and J genes are TRBV7-2 and TRBJ1-6; weak D call: TRBD1 (5 bases). The CDR3 contains 15 residues. In germline, CDR1 is SGHTA, CDR2 FQGNSA. Trimming took off 5 bases at V and 7 bases at J, with 15 bases between the two ends. CDR3 protein: CASSETGTFNSPLHF. CDR3 nucleotides: TGTGCCAGCAGCGAGACCGGGACCTTCAATTCACCCCTCCACTTT.

This clonotype was counted ten times or more. V usage is TRBV11-3 and J usage is TRBJ2-5, with D possibly TRBD1 on 6 matching bases. This CDR3 has 13 amino acids. Trimming pared 5 bases from V and 5 bases from J, leaving 12 bases between. CDR1 SGHNT and CDR2 YENEEA come from the germline V gene. The CDR3 protein is CASSRGGRETQYF. The DNA for the CDR3 is TGTGCCAGCAGCCGTGGGGGCAGGGAGACCCAGTACTTC.

This clonotype was seen repeatedly, ten times or more. A much larger clone sits a single nucleotide away, making a read error possible. DNA for the CDR3: TGTGCCAGCAGCCTCATCGACACTGAAGCTTTCTTT. Residues: CASSLIDTEAFF. The chain employs TRBV7-9 and TRBJ1-1; no reliable D call. Germline CDR1 SEHNR, CDR2 FQNEAQ (reference sequence). The V gene lost 5 bases and the J gene lost 3 bases, with 7 bases spanning the gap. This CDR3 contains 12 residues.

This clonotype was counted many times. The chain couples TRBV28 to TRBJ1-5; the D is unclear. The V end lost 2 bases, the J end lost 6 bases, and 11 bases lay between the germline ends. The V gene's germline CDR1 is MDHEN and CDR2 SYDVKM. This CDR3 has 14 amino acids. The CDR3 coding sequence is TGTGCCAGCAGTTTAAGCCACGGGAGTCAGCCCCAGCATTTT. Protein sequence: CASSLSHGSQPQHF.

Ten or more counts support this clonotype. The chain is built from TRBV11-2 and TRBJ1-1; D may be TRBD1 (6 bases). This CDR3 comprises 17 residues. Trimming stripped 3 bases from V and 6 bases from J, with 23 bases between. CDR1 is SGHAT and CDR2 is FQNNGV in the germline V gene. CDR3 loop: CASSLGSRGYWKPEAFF. DNA for the CDR3: TGTGCCAGCAGCTTGGGGAGCAGGGGTTACTGGAAACCTGAAGCTTTCTTT.

In its sample, this clonotype was seen many times. The rearrangement links TRBV28 to TRBJ2-5; D is ambiguous. The CDR3 runs to 11 residues. The germline gives CDR1 MDHEN, CDR2 SYDVKM. V dropped 4 bases and J dropped 4 bases, with 4 bases sitting between them. CDR3 sequence (DNA): TGTGCCAGCAGTTGGCGAGAGACCCAGTACTTC. Protein sequence: CASSWRETQYF.

In this sample, this clonotype turned up many times. The chain carries TRBV12-3 or TRBV12-4 and TRBJ2-5; the match to TRBD2 covers 13 bases. The CDR3 is 16 residues long. After removal of 2 bases from V and 6 bases from J, the junction contained 6 bases not matched to a gene. The CDR3 bases are TGTGCCAGCAGTTTAAGGACTAGCGGGAGCTTGCAGACCCAGTACTTC. Its protein product is CASSLRTSGSLQTQYF.

In this sample, this clonotype turned up a few times. A much larger clone sits a single nucleotide away, making a read error possible. The chain has TRBV6-2 or TRBV6-3 and TRBJ2-7; tentative D call: TRBD2 (6 bases). Germline lookup yields CDR1 MNHEY and CDR2 SVGEGT. This CDR3 region has 14 residues. V was cut by 0 bases and J by 3 bases, with 9 bases left in between. The CDR3 protein is CASSYSVGGYEQYF. The CDR3 DNA follows: TGTGCCAGCAGTTACTCGGTCGGGGGCTACGAGCAGTACTTC.

This clonotype was observed many times. V is TRBV2 and J is TRBJ2-2, with TRBD2 matching over 8 bases. This CDR3 contains 13 residues. Looked up from germline, CDR1 is SNHLY and CDR2 is FYNNEI. V was clipped by 7 bases and J by 4 bases; unmatched bases: 2. CDR3 protein: CASTGGSTGELFF. CDR3 coding DNA: TGTGCCAGCACGGGAGGGTCCACCGGGGAGCTGTTTTTT. The whole variable domain, remainder taken from reference TRBV2 and TRBJ2-2, is EPEVTQTPSHQVTQMGQEVILRCVPISNHLYFYWYRQILGQKVEFLVSFYNNEISEKSEIFDDQFSVERPDGSNFTLKIRSTKLEDSAMYFCASTGGSTGELFFGEGSRLTVL.

This sequence joins TRBV12-5 and TRBJ2-7; no clear D. V gave up 3 bases and J gave up 3 bases, with 6 bases separating them. This CDR3 has 12 amino acids. CDR1 LGHNT and CDR2 FRNRAP come from the germline V gene. The CDR3 reads CASGFEVYEQYF. The CDR3, as DNA: TGTGCTAGTGGTTTTGAGGTCTACGAGCAGTACTTC.

This clonotype was seen ten or more times. J is TRBJ1-3 and V is TRBV15, with 7 positions matching TRBD1. Germline assignment: CDR1 LNHNV and CDR2 YYDKDF (reference sequence). This CDR3 is 15 amino acids long. With 3 bases clipped from V and 4 bases from J, the junction kept 6 bases outside the gene matches. The chain's CDR3 is CATSRDTGDGNTIYF. The CDR3 DNA sequence: TGTGCCACCAGCAGGGACACAGGGGACGGAAACACCATATATTTT.

This clonotype was seen at least ten times. The CDR3 reads CASSQDQSPLHF. CDR3 sequence (DNA): TGCGCCAGCAGCCAAGATCAATCACCCCTCCACTTT. The gene calls are TRBV4-3 and TRBJ1-6; D gene ambiguous. With 0 bases removed from V and 10 bases from J, the gap between germline ends came to 4 bases. Germline V gene data show CDR1 as LGHNA and CDR2 as YSLEER. This CDR3 has 12 amino acids.

This clonotype showed up just a few times. The chain carries TRBV2 and TRBJ2-2; a possible D gene is TRBD2 (6 bases). Germline V gives CDR1 SNHLY, CDR2 FYNNEI. The length of the CDR3 is 16 residues. Trimming removed 5 bases from V and 4 bases from J, with 17 bases in between. CDR3 nucleotide sequence: TGTGCCAGCAGTCGAGTAGCGGTCATACTCACCGGGGAGCTGTTTTTT. Its translation: CASSRVAVILTGELFF.